This TCR beta chain was sequenced during a study of beta chain features in type 1 diabetes. Trimming took off 1 base at V and 2 bases at J, with 11 bases between the two ends. This CDR3 spans 14 amino acids. Germline CDR1 reads GTSNPN; CDR2 reads SVGIG (reference sequence). Study-wide results and limits: TCRB CDR3s from Type 1 diabetes patients were moderately but significantly shorter in all four CD4+ subsets.

This clone occurred a few times. Its target is not known. TCRB transcripts that were expressed got sequenced, as all of the isolated RNA had been reverse transcribed. This table comes from immunoSEQ multiplex PCR, and its TCRdb copy is limited to in-frame clones, with some not included. Here the sample spans 250,000 or so clones, approximately 20% being singletons. The source of this sequence is a woman aged 35 to 49 with type 1 diabetes. The sequencing sample was made of naive CD4+ T cells from blood. The V gene is TRBV30, the J gene TRBJ2-5; D might be TRBD2 (6 bases). The CDR3 protein is CAWSEGLGQETQYF. For the CDR3, the DNA is TGTGCCTGGAGTGAGGGACTGGGGCAAGAGACCCAGTACTTC.